Reported below is one T cell receptor (beta chain). The antigen remains undetermined. The same CDR3 arises from other DNA sequences in this sample as well. This specimen comes from a study of radiation and T cells in renal cell carcinoma. Study-level findings and limits: Pretreatment tumor biopsies were lacking, so baseline clonotypes are unknown.

Using immunoSEQ multiplex PCR, the repertoire was profiled, and TCRdb retains in-frame clones only, with some absent. The sample has 80,000 or so clones; 70% to 90% are singletons. Time point given: blood 4 weeks post-SBRT, at nephrectomy. Treatment reported: 15 Gy SBRT to primary tumor, nephrectomy 4 weeks later. Nephrectomy followed 15 Gy stereotactic body radiation by 4 weeks. Radiation-treated patients gave blood at baseline, week 2 and week 4. The clonotype comes from a woman in her seventies with renal cell carcinoma. The input for sequencing was blood, taken from a patient whose treatment included radiotherapy and nephrectomy.

CDR3 in amino acids: CASSLASGGSYNEQFF. Here the CDR3 DNA reads TGCGCCAGCAGCTTGGCCTCCGGGGGGTCCTACAATGAGCAGTTCTTC. The chain employs TRBV5-1 and TRBJ2-1, with 7 positions matching TRBD2. J gave up 1 base and V 0 bases, and 4 bases lay outside the gene matches. The CDR3 totals 16 residues. Looked up from germline, CDR1 is SGHRS and CDR2 is YFSETQ.